The 27 T cell receptor beta chains below were found in one sample sequenced in a study of regulatory T cells in long-lasting Graves disease. As for time point: persistent/refractory GD, antithyroid drugs over 5 years with positive TRAb. Researchers made the TCR library from RNA that was extracted from PBMCs. Library construction for TCR beta used iRepertoire HTBI primers and Arm-PCR of CDR3 regions. TCRdb re-derived calls from the multiplex PCR reads in MiXCR, one entry per CDR3 protein. The sample includes 450,000 or so distinct CDR3 sequences, about a fifth of them seen just once. This material consisted of peripheral blood mononuclear cells (PBMCs), taken when the disease was refractory, from a patient treated with antithyroid drugs. The receptor source for this set is a female donor with Graves disease.

In nucleotides, the CDR3 is TGTGCCAGCTCGGACCCCGGGGGTGATGCGGGGACTAGCGGGAGGGCCGGGGCCCTTGTCGAGCAGTACTTC. Its translation: CASSDPGGDAGTSGRAGALVEQYF. The gene calls are TRBV6-1 and TRBJ2-7, with 16 positions matching TRBD2. The germline CDR1 and CDR2 sequences are MNHNS and SASEGT. The CDR3 has 24 residues. With 8 bases clipped from V and 6 bases from J, the junction kept 34 bases outside the gene matches.

There are a few counts of this clonotype. This chain joins TRBV19 and TRBJ1-5, with TRBD1 identical over 8 bases. Germline CDR1 reads LNHDA; CDR2 reads SQIVND (reference sequence). V was pared by 6 bases and J by 2 bases, with 12 bases of the junction left unmatched. This CDR3 is 17 amino acids long. The CDR3 region has the DNA TGTGCCAGTAGCCCAAGAGACAGGGGACGGGGCAATCAGCCCCAGCATTTT. It encodes CASSPRDRGRGNQPQHF.

This clonotype was seen ten or more times. The chain links TRBV28 to TRBJ2-7, with D perhaps TRBD1 (5 bases). Germline V gene sequence: CDR1 MDHEN, CDR2 SYDVKM. The CDR3 covers 15 residues. Trimming pared 2 bases from V and 0 bases from J, leaving 11 bases between. DNA of the CDR3: TGTGCCAGCAGTTTAAGGGGCCCTCTCTCCTACGAGCAGTACTTC. As protein: CASSLRGPLSYEQYF.

This clonotype was detected ten times or more. The chain joins TRBV20-1 to TRBJ1-2; 7 bases align to TRBD1. V was pared by 0 bases and J by 4 bases, with 11 bases of the junction left unmatched. Germline CDR1 DFQATT, CDR2 SNEGSKA (reference sequence). This CDR3 has 16 residues. The CDR3, as DNA: TGCAGTGCTAGAGATATTTCCCGGGACAGAGGCTATGGCTACACCTTC. Protein product: CSARDISRDRGYGYTF.

The rearrangement links TRBV6-2 or TRBV6-3 to TRBJ2-6, with 7 bases lining up with TRBD1. V lost 10 bases to trimming and J lost 1 base; unmatched junction nucleotides: 7. CDR1 and CDR2 from the germline V gene are MNHEY and SVGEGT. The CDR3 totals 15 residues. The CDR3 here is CAIRTGGSGANVLTF. As DNA, the CDR3 is TGTGCCATCCGGACAGGAGGATCTGGGGCCAACGTCCTGACTTTC.

This clonotype showed up many times. The chain combines TRBV13 with TRBJ2-7; D may be TRBD2 (5 bases). V dropped 6 bases and J dropped 4 bases, with 16 bases sitting between them. The V gene's germline CDR1 is PRHDT and CDR2 FYEKMQ (reference sequence). There are 14 residues in the CDR3. CDR3 protein: CASRYREQDYEQYF. DNA of the CDR3: TGTGCCAGCAGGTACCGGGAACAAGATTACGAGCAGTACTTC.

This clonotype was counted at least ten times. This rearrangement joins TRBV27 to TRBJ2-5; D is ambiguous. Germline CDR1 is MNHEY and CDR2 is SMNVEV (reference sequence). The CDR3 totals 14 residues. V lost 3 bases and J 3 bases, leaving 11 bases between the germline ends. The CDR3 here is CASSLIGPEETQYF. The CDR3 bases are TGTGCCAGCAGTTTGATAGGGCCCGAAGAGACCCAGTACTTC.

As regards this clonotype: A clone one base away is much larger, so this may be a read error. The gene calls are TRBV7-2 and TRBJ1-1; weak D call: TRBD1 (6 bases). From germline, CDR1 is SGHTA and CDR2 FQGNSA. The CDR3 contains 16 residues. CDR3 sequence (DNA): TGTGCCAGCAGCTTAATGGGGGGGCGCATGAACACTGAAGCTCTCTTT. The encoded protein is CASSLMGGRMNTEALF.

This chain uses TRBV6-2 or TRBV6-3 with TRBJ2-7; D possibly corresponds to TRBD1 (6 bases). There are 14 residues in the CDR3. Germline CDR1 reads MNHEY; CDR2 reads SVGEGT. V lost 2 bases and J lost 1, with 9 bases in between. The CDR3 DNA follows: TGTGCCAGCAGTTACGGACAGTTATCCTACGAGCAGTACTTC. It specifies CASSYGQLSYEQYF.

Ten or more counts support this clonotype. The V gene is TRBV7-3, the J gene TRBJ2-7; 8 bases agree with TRBD2. CDR1 and CDR2 from the germline V gene are SGHTA and FQGTGA. V lost 5 bases, J lost 0 bases, and 18 bases stayed unmatched. The CDR3 sequence is 19 residues long. The CDR3 DNA follows: TGTGCCAGCAGCCTCCCGCGCGGGGGGCCTCAAAAATCCTCCTACGAGCAGTACTTC. Protein product: CASSLPRGGPQKSSYEQYF.

This clonotype occurred many times. This chain joins TRBV7-8 and TRBJ1-1, with 9 bases that match TRBD1. The CDR3 runs 16 residues. Trimming took 1 base from V and 4 from J; bases not matched to a gene: 7. Germline values: CDR1 SGHVS, CDR2 FQNEAQ. CDR3 in amino acids: CASSLGTGGAGTEAFF. DNA of the CDR3: TGTGCCAGCAGCTTAGGTACAGGGGGCGCGGGCACTGAAGCTTTCTTT.

The V call is TRBV18, the J call TRBJ2-1; D possibly corresponds to TRBD2 (5 bases). V was cut by 4 bases and J by 4 bases, with 17 bases left in between. This CDR3 contains 16 residues. Per germline, CDR1 KGHSH and CDR2 LQKENI. The CDR3, as DNA: TGTGCCAGCTCACGTATCGTTTCCCCGGGGTACAATGAGCAGTTCTTC. Translated: CASSRIVSPGYNEQFF.

The table lists this clonotype with a few counts. V is TRBV20-1 and J is TRBJ2-7, with TRBD1 matching 7 bases. The CDR3 contains 18 residues. The trim removed 0 bases at V and 1 base at J, leaving 15 bases unmatched. Germline values: CDR1 DFQATT, CDR2 SNEGSKA (reference sequence). The CDR3 region is CSARDLLGRDSFSYEQYF. The CDR3 DNA sequence: TGCAGTGCTAGAGATTTATTGGGCCGGGACAGTTTTTCCTACGAGCAGTACTTC.

Note on this clonotype: The junction shows a germline mismatch at one end, possibly a read error. The chain is built from TRBV6-2 or TRBV6-3 and TRBJ1-1, with D perhaps TRBD1 (5 bases). This CDR3 spans 13 amino acids. Germline V gives CDR1 MNHEY, CDR2 SVGEGT. The CDR3 DNA follows: TGTGCCAACAGTTACGGGGGATCATCTGAAGCTTTCTTT. This translates into CANSYGGSSEAFF.

The chain uses TRBV7-2 and TRBJ2-1; TRBD1 aligns across 9 bases. Germline V CDR1 and CDR2: SGHTA, FQGNSA. CDR3 length equals 16 residues. The trim removed 4 bases at V and 4 bases at J, leaving 8 bases unmatched. The CDR3 nucleotides read TGTGCCAGCAGCTCTTCAAGACAGGGGGGTTACAATGAGCAGTTCTTC. This gives the protein CASSSSRQGGYNEQFF.

This clonotype was seen many times. The chain uses TRBV6-2 or TRBV6-3 and TRBJ1-1; 7 nucleotides agree with TRBD1. Germline-derived CDR1 and CDR2 are MNHEY and SVGEGT. The CDR3 length is 13 residues. J was trimmed by 4 bases and V by 6 bases; bases with no gene match: 5. CDR3 in amino acids: CASRTGLSTEAFF. The CDR3 bases are TGTGCCAGCAGGACAGGGTTAAGCACTGAAGCTTTCTTT.

The chain is built from TRBV7-9 and TRBJ2-6; D not certain. The CDR3 extends over 15 amino acids. Germline CDR1 reads SEHNR; CDR2 reads FQNEAQ (reference sequence). V lost 4 bases, J lost 1 base, and 8 bases lay in between. CDR3 loop: CASSSPWSGANVLTF. CDR3 bases: TGTGCCAGCAGCTCTCCCTGGTCTGGGGCCAACGTCCTGACTTTC.

The chain's CDR3 is CASSNLAYPSTDTQYF. For the CDR3, the DNA is TGTGCCAGCAGTAATCTAGCGTACCCTAGCACAGATACGCAGTATTTT. This sequence joins TRBV28 and TRBJ2-3, with D possibly being TRBD2 (6 bases). This CDR3 has 16 residues. Trimming pared 5 bases from V and 0 bases from J, leaving 15 bases between. Germline V lookup: CDR1 MDHEN, CDR2 SYDVKM. The full variable domain, completed using reference TRBV28 and TRBJ2-3, is DVKVTQSSRYLVKRTGEKVFLECVQDMDHENMFWYRQDPGLGLRLIYFSYDVKMKEKGDIPEGYSVSREKKERFSLILESASTNQTSMYLCASSNLAYPSTDTQYFGPGTRLTVL.

This clonotype came up many times. This chain links TRBV12-3 or TRBV12-4 with TRBJ1-1, with 8 bases matching TRBD1. The CDR3 has 14 residues. J gave up 8 bases and V 2 bases, and 7 bases lay outside the gene matches. The CDR3 nucleotides are TGTGCCAGCAGTTTAATGACAGGGGATATCGAAGCTTTCTTT. This translates into CASSLMTGDIEAFF.

The table lists this clonotype with many counts. The CDR3 loop reads CSAETGGTAGPQYF. CDR3 bases: TGCAGTGCTGAAACAGGAGGTACGGCAGGACCCCAGTACTTC. The J gene is TRBJ2-5, the V gene TRBV20-1; either TRBD1 or TRBD2 may supply D (5 bases each). The CDR3 sequence is 14 residues long. V lost 5 bases to trimming and J lost 9 bases, with 22 bases between them. CDR1 is DFQATT, CDR2 SNEGSKA, per germline (reference sequence).

This clonotype was detected many times. This chain links TRBV2 with TRBJ1-1; 8 nucleotides agree with TRBD1. This CDR3 contains 16 residues. V lost 6 bases, J lost 1 base, and 10 bases stayed unmatched. CDR1 and CDR2 from the germline V gene are SNHLY and FYNNEI. The CDR3 nucleotides read TGTGCCAGCAGCCTAATACTTGACAGGGGGAACACTGAAGCTTTCTTT. Amino acid sequence: CASSLILDRGNTEAFF. The whole variable domain, remainder taken from reference TRBV2 and TRBJ1-1, is EPEVTQTPSHQVTQMGQEVILRCVPISNHLYFYWYRQILGQKVEFLVSFYNNEISEKSEIFDDQFSVERPDGSNFTLKIRSTKLEDSAMYFCASSLILDRGNTEAFFGQGTRLTVV.

The chain joins TRBV20-1 to TRBJ2-7; D gene ambiguous. From germline, CDR1 is DFQATT and CDR2 SNEGSKA (reference sequence). The CDR3 loop spans 13 amino acids. Trimming removed 5 bases from V and 2 bases from J, with 13 bases in between. CDR3 in DNA: TGCAGTGCTCGATTGGCCCTGACCTACGAGCAGTACTTC. It specifies CSARLALTYEQYF.

This clonotype was recorded at least ten times. J is TRBJ1-1 and V is TRBV5-1; D is undetermined. This CDR3 is built from 13 residues. CDR1 SGHRS and CDR2 YFSETQ come from the germline V gene. V was cut by 3 bases and J by 1 base, with 7 bases left in between. The CDR3 loop is CASSSQPNTEAFF. The CDR3 nucleotides read TGCGCCAGCAGCTCCCAGCCGAACACTGAAGCTTTCTTT.

This clonotype was found many times. V is TRBV7-2 and J is TRBJ1-5, with TRBD1 matching over 9 bases. V dropped 6 bases and J dropped 0; count of bases not matched to a gene: 3. Germline CDR1 is SGHTA and CDR2 is FQGNSA. The CDR3 loop spans 15 amino acids. CDR3 sequence (DNA): TGTGCCAGCAGACGGACAGGGGATAGCAATCAGCCCCAGCATTTT. Protein sequence: CASRRTGDSNQPQHF.

This clonotype was found many times. This chain uses TRBV18 with TRBJ2-7; TRBD2 is a possible D gene (6 bases). Trimming pared 1 base from V and 5 bases from J, leaving 18 bases between. The CDR3 sequence is 16 residues long. Germline assignment: CDR1 KGHSH and CDR2 LQKENI. The CDR3 sequence: CASSPRWGVVSDEQYF. The CDR3 coding sequence is TGTGCCAGCTCACCACGATGGGGGGTTGTCTCGGACGAGCAGTACTTC.

At least ten counts were recorded for this clonotype. This sequence joins TRBV10-3 and TRBJ2-2, with D possibly matching TRBD1 (7 bases). The germline gives CDR1 ENHRY, CDR2 SYGVKD. V was shortened by 3 bases and J by 13 bases, with 18 bases between the two germline ends. This CDR3 spans 14 amino acids. The CDR3 region is CAISEGWEDRRLFF. The CDR3 DNA reads as TGTGCCATCAGTGAAGGTTGGGAGGACAGGCGGCTGTTTTTT.

V usage is TRBV5-8 and J usage is TRBJ2-5; tentatively, D is TRBD2 (5 bases). This CDR3 spans 17 amino acids. V dropped 2 bases and J dropped 2 bases, with 19 bases sitting between them. Germline lookup yields CDR1 SGHTS and CDR2 YDEGEE. The CDR3 nucleotides are TGTGCCAGCAGCTTCTTGAGGGCATCCTATAAACAAGAGACCCAGTACTTC. This gives the protein CASSFLRASYKQETQYF.